The 2 T cell receptor beta chains below all came from one sample that was sequenced in a study of cytomegalovirus exposure and HLA in healthy donors. Amplification used 60 Vbeta primers and 13 Jbeta primers. Some clones are missing from TCRdb's copy, which holds only in-frame ones; the method was immunoSEQ multiplex PCR. Here the sample spans tens of thousands of clones, 78% being singletons. Material: PBMCs. Source of these receptors: a male donor in good health and CMV-seropositive.

The chain recombines TRBV11-2 with TRBJ2-7, with 9 bases aligning to TRBD1. The germline CDR1 and CDR2 sequences are SGHAT and FQNNGV. This CDR3 has 14 amino acids. The ends lost 4 bases at V and 7 bases at J; junction bases unmatched: 8. In DNA, the CDR3 is TGTGCCAGCAGCTCCTGGACAGGGGAGGAGGAGCAGTACTTC. Its translation: CASSSWTGEEEQYF.

The chain uses TRBV7-2 and TRBJ1-1; unclear D gene. Between the trimmed V and J ends, which lost 2 bases and 7 bases, there was a span of 14 bases. Germline V gene sequence: CDR1 SGHTA, CDR2 FQGNSA. The CDR3 totals 14 residues. CDR3 region: CASSLKRRDGEAFF. Here the CDR3 DNA reads TGTGCCAGCAGCTTAAAAAGGCGGGATGGTGAAGCTTTCTTT.